These 17 T cell receptor beta chains were sequenced from one sample in a study of shared clonotypes between healthy human individuals. Sequenced by immunoSEQ multiplex PCR; TCRdb stores in-frame clones only, minus some. The data show roughly 1,100,000 clones, about 75% seen once. Material for sequencing was memory CD4+ T cells sorted from blood. Subset described: CD45RA-negative fraction. Source of these receptors: a man between 18 and 35 years old in good health.

The chain couples TRBV10-1 to TRBJ2-7; TRBD1 agrees at 8 bases. V gave up 5 bases and J gave up 4 bases; unmatched junction bases: 4. Germline CDR1 and CDR2: WNHNN and SYGVQD (reference sequence). The CDR3 spans 13 residues. The CDR3 spells CASSFQGAYEQYF. CDR3 coding DNA: TGCGCCAGCAGTTTCCAGGGGGCTTACGAGCAGTACTTC.

The rearrangement uses TRBV15 and TRBJ2-1; 12 bases match TRBD2. Germline values: CDR1 LNHNV, CDR2 YYDKDF (reference sequence). This CDR3 spans 16 amino acids. J gave up 5 bases and V 2 bases, and 4 bases lay outside the gene matches. This CDR3 reads CATSRPSGGAHNEQFF. The CDR3 bases are TGTGCCACCAGCAGACCTAGCGGGGGGGCTCACAATGAGCAGTTCTTC.

The CDR3 is CASRGPRSNQPQHF. The DNA of the CDR3 is TGTGCCAGCCGGGGACCGCGTAGCAATCAGCCCCAGCATTTT. The chain joins TRBV18 to TRBJ1-5; D is possibly TRBD1 (5 bases). Germline V gene data show CDR1 as KGHSH and CDR2 as LQKENI. Trimming stripped 8 bases from V and 0 bases from J, with 11 bases between. The CDR3 loop spans 14 amino acids.

The CDR3 region is CASSQGQGFEAFF. CDR3 DNA sequence: TGTGCCAGCTCACAAGGACAGGGCTTTGAAGCTTTCTTT. The chain recombines TRBV18 with TRBJ1-1, with 8 positions matching TRBD1. V was clipped by 4 bases and J by 7 bases; unmatched bases: 5. Germline-derived CDR1 and CDR2 are KGHSH and LQKENI. This CDR3 contains 13 residues.

This clone was observed a few times. The chain carries TRBV10-1 and TRBJ2-1, with D perhaps matching TRBD2 (6 bases). This CDR3 is built from 16 residues. The germline gives CDR1 WNHNN, CDR2 SYGVQD (reference sequence). Trimming removed 9 bases from V and 6 bases from J, with 24 bases in between. The CDR3 bases are TGCGCCAGTTCTCCCCACCTTACGGGACTCATCAATGAGCAGTTCTTC. The encoded protein is CASSPHLTGLINEQFF.

The rearrangement uses TRBV9 and TRBJ2-2, with a possible D match to TRBD2 (7 bases). CDR1 is SGDLS, CDR2 YYNGEE, per germline. The CDR3 extends over 15 amino acids. The germline V and J ends were trimmed by 1 base and 6 bases, with 13 bases remaining between them. CDR3 in amino acids: CASSVRGDTAGELFF. The CDR3 DNA follows: TGTGCCAGCAGCGTACGGGGGGACACCGCCGGGGAGCTGTTTTTT. The whole variable domain, filled in from reference TRBV9 and TRBJ2-2, reads DSGVTQTPKHLITATGQRVTLRCSPRSGDLSVYWYQQSLDQGLQFLIQYYNGEERAKGNILERFSAQQFPDLHSELNLSSLELGDSALYFCASSVRGDTAGELFFGEGSRLTVL.

The V gene is TRBV25-1, the J gene TRBJ2-2; perhaps D is TRBD1 or TRBD2 (5 bases each). V gave up 1 base and J gave up 5 bases, with 14 bases separating them. This CDR3 comprises 16 residues. Germline V gene lookup returns CDR1 MGHDK and CDR2 SYGVNS. The CDR3 nucleotides are TGTGCCAGCAGTGAATTTGGTAGTGGGACGACCGGGGAGCTGTTTTTT. Its protein is CASSEFGSGTTGELFF.

The chain employs TRBV10-3 and TRBJ2-3; D might be TRBD2 (5 bases). Trimming pared 9 bases from V and 2 bases from J, leaving 15 bases between. Germline V lookup: CDR1 ENHRY, CDR2 SYGVKD. This CDR3 has 14 residues. The CDR3 region has the DNA TGTGCCATGGCATCTGGACTGTACACAGATACGCAGTATTTT. Amino acid sequence: CAMASGLYTDTQYF.

The chain uses TRBV2 and TRBJ2-2, with 13 bases fitting TRBD2. This CDR3 is built from 16 residues. V shed 4 bases and J 7 bases; nucleotides not matched to a gene: 6. Germline V lookup: CDR1 SNHLY, CDR2 FYNNEI. The CDR3 nucleotides are TGTGCCAGCAGTGCGCGGACTAGCGGGGGTAGCGGGGAGCTGTTTTTT. This sequence encodes CASSARTSGGSGELFF.

The gene calls are TRBV7-3 and TRBJ2-3; a weak D match, TRBD1 (6 bases). V lost 5 bases, J lost 4 bases, and 10 bases lay in between. CDR1 SGHTA and CDR2 FQGTGA come from the germline V gene. The CDR3 spans 13 residues. CDR3: CASSQQGSDTQYF. CDR3 DNA: TGTGCCAGCAGCCAACAGGGTTCAGATACGCAGTATTTT.

The genes are TRBV5-1 and TRBJ1-5; D remains unclear. This CDR3 is built from 14 residues. V shed 1 base and J shed 11 bases, with 16 bases lying between them. Looked up from germline, CDR1 is SGHRS and CDR2 is YFSETQ. CDR3 in DNA: TGCGCCAGCAGCTTGCCGGCGTCAGGAGAGGCCCAGCATTTT. Translated: CASSLPASGEAQHF.

This clone has more than one count but fewer than ten. This rearrangement joins TRBV29-1 to TRBJ1-1; D might be TRBD1 (6 bases). Trimming took 5 bases from V and 11 from J, leaving 21 bases between them. This CDR3 region has 13 residues. CDR1 and CDR2 from the germline V gene are SQVTM and ANQGSEA. The CDR3: CSVWSGEERWAFF. CDR3 nucleotides: TGCAGCGTTTGGTCAGGGGAGGAAAGGTGGGCTTTCTTT.

This rearrangement joins TRBV5-4 to TRBJ2-7, with D perhaps matching TRBD1 or TRBD2 (5 bases each). CDR3 length: 14 residues. Deletions cut 1 base from V and 5 bases from J, with 13 bases between. Germline CDR1 and CDR2: SGHNT and YYREEE (reference sequence). The chain's CDR3 is CASSLFGTPNEQYF. The CDR3 DNA is TGTGCCAGCAGCTTGTTTGGGACCCCCAACGAGCAGTACTTC.

The genes are TRBV7-2 and TRBJ2-5, with a weak D call TRBD1 (5 bases). CDR1 and CDR2 (germline): SGHTA, FQGNSA. CDR3 size: 13 residues. The V and J ends lost 5 bases and 9 bases respectively, with 16 bases between them. CDR3 in DNA: TGTGCCAGCAGCCTACCGGCCCTAGGGGCCCAGTACTTC. Protein product: CASSLPALGAQYF.

V is TRBV5-1 and J is TRBJ1-3; D not resolved. This CDR3 has 13 residues. Between the trimmed V and J ends, which lost 5 bases and 4 bases, there was a span of 10 bases. Per germline, CDR1 SGHRS and CDR2 YFSETQ. Here the CDR3 reads CASRPPAGNTIYF. The CDR3 DNA sequence: TGCGCCAGCAGGCCTCCTGCCGGAAACACCATATATTTT. The full variable domain, completed using reference TRBV5-1 and TRBJ1-3, is KAGVTQTPRYLIKTRGQQVTLSCSPISGHRSVSWYQQTPGQGLQFLFEYFSETQRNKGNFPGRFSGRQFSNSRSEMNVSTLELGDSALYLCASRPPAGNTIYFGEGSWLTVV.

This clone was found a few times. CDR3 in amino acids: CASSYTTGANVLTF. For the CDR3, the DNA is TGCGCCAGCAGCTATACAACTGGGGCCAACGTCCTGACTTTC. The chain employs TRBV5-1 and TRBJ2-6; D is uncertain. Germline V gene sequence: CDR1 SGHRS, CDR2 YFSETQ. V lost 3 bases and J 2 bases, leaving 6 bases between the germline ends. The CDR3 has 14 amino acids.

This clone was seen just once. This sequence is one base from a far larger clone and is likely a read error. Other DNA sequences in the sample encode the same CDR3. This chain connects TRBV28 to TRBJ1-1, with D perhaps TRBD1 (6 bases). The CDR3 is 12 residues long. Trimming left V 8 bases short and J 8 bases short, with 15 bases between. Per the germline V gene, CDR1 is MDHEN and CDR2 is SYDVKM. The CDR3 loop is CASWGGRREAFF. The CDR3 bases are TGTGCCAGCTGGGGGGGGCGTCGAGAAGCTTTCTTT.